Below are 14 T cell receptor beta chains sequenced from a single sample in a study of CD8+ T cells in alopecia areata. cDNA prepared by RNA extraction and subsequent reverse transcription served as the template for sequencing. The repertoire was sequenced with immunoSEQ multiplex PCR; TCRdb's copy has only in-frame clones and lacks some. The data hold about 140,000 clones, with 40% to 65% observed a single time. The sequences come from CD4+ T cells sorted from blood, collected at week 0. These receptors were taken from a human donor with alopecia areata.

V is TRBV4-2 and J is TRBJ2-5; D possibly matches TRBD1 or TRBD2 (6 bases each). The V end lost 3 bases, the J end lost 3 bases, and 11 bases lay between the germline ends. CDR3 length: 14 amino acids. Germline V gene data show CDR1 as LGHNA and CDR2 as YNFKEQ. In DNA, the CDR3 is TGTGCCAGCAGCCAGTCCGGGGGCGAAGAGACCCAGTACTTC. Residues: CASSQSGGEETQYF.

The rearrangement links TRBV4-3 to TRBJ2-6; 8 nucleotides align to TRBD1. CDR3 length equals 15 residues. Germline CDR1 and CDR2: LGHNA and YSLEER. With 7 bases clipped from V and 0 bases from J, the junction kept 2 bases outside the gene matches. The CDR3 DNA sequence: TGCGCCAGCAACAGGGGGTCCTCTGGGGCCAACGTCCTGACTTTC. It translates to CASNRGSSGANVLTF.

The count of this clone is one. This chain uses TRBV6-6 with TRBJ2-3; the D gene is possibly TRBD2 (6 bases). The CDR3 is made up of 13 amino acids. Trimming shortened V by 6 bases and J by 1 base, and 8 bases separated the two germline ends. CDR1 MNHNY and CDR2 SVGAGI come from the germline V gene (reference sequence). CDR3 coding DNA: TGTGCCAGCAGGGTAGCGGGCACAGATACGCAGTATTTT. Amino acids: CASRVAGTDTQYF.

This clone was observed a few times. J is TRBJ2-2 and V is TRBV15; 7 nucleotides line up with TRBD2. J gave up 5 bases and V 5 bases, and 11 bases lay outside the gene matches. CDR1 is LNHNV and CDR2 is YYDKDF in the germline V gene (reference sequence). The CDR3 extends over 16 amino acids. In DNA form, the CDR3 reads TGTGCCACCAGCCCCTGGGGAGGGACGGCGACCGGGGAGCTGTTTTTT. Amino acid sequence: CATSPWGGTATGELFF.

This chain connects TRBV14 to TRBJ1-2, with 8 positions matching TRBD1. Trimming at V came to 1 base and at J to 5 bases, leaving 6 bases not matched to a gene. The CDR3 totals 15 residues. Looked up from germline, CDR1 is SGHDN and CDR2 is FVKESK. CDR3 nucleotides: TGTGCCAGCAGCCAAGCGCAGGGGGCGCTTTATGGCTACACCTTC. This sequence encodes CASSQAQGALYGYTF. Based on the CDR3 plus reference TRBV14 and TRBJ1-2, the full variable domain is EAGVTQFPSHSVIEKGQTVTLRCDPISGHDNLYWYRRVMGKEIKFLLHFVKESKQDESGMPNNRFLAERTGGTYSTLKVQPAELEDSGVYFCASSQAQGALYGYTFGSGTRLTVV.

In its sample, this clone ranks as medium-sized. The chain employs TRBV7-9 and TRBJ2-5; D is unclear. V lost 2 bases and J 5 bases, leaving 9 bases between the germline ends. The CDR3 is 13 residues long. Per germline, CDR1 SEHNR and CDR2 FQNEAQ (reference sequence). The CDR3 DNA reads TGTGCCAGCAGCTTACTCGCGGCCGAGACCCAGTACTTC. The encoded protein is CASSLLAAETQYF.

This clone was seen more than once but under ten times. The V call is TRBV7-2, the J call TRBJ2-5; D might be TRBD1 (6 bases). V was cut by 1 base and J by 1 base, with 10 bases left in between. CDR3 length equals 15 residues. The germline V gene has CDR1 SGHTA and CDR2 FQGNSA. In DNA, the CDR3 is TGTGCCAGCAGCTTAGTAAGGGGGTCCCAAGAGACCCAGTACTTC. Translated: CASSLVRGSQETQYF.

This clone was observed a few times. CDR3 residues: CATSSGTGHYEQYF. CDR3 in DNA: TGTGCCACCAGCTCGGGGACAGGGCACTACGAGCAGTACTTC. The chain joins TRBV15 to TRBJ2-7; TRBD1 agrees at 9 bases. Germline V gives CDR1 LNHNV, CDR2 YYDKDF (reference sequence). CDR3 length equals 14 residues. Losses at the gene ends were 5 bases for V and 3 bases for J; bases not matched to a gene: 5.

CDR3 amino acids: CASSLVAGEQYF. The CDR3, as DNA: TGTGCCAGCAGCTTGGTAGCGGGTGAGCAGTACTTC. J is TRBJ2-7 and V is TRBV5-4; 7 nucleotides align to TRBD2. Germline V gene lookup returns CDR1 SGHNT and CDR2 YYREEE (reference sequence). The CDR3 is 12 residues long. V lost 0 bases to trimming and J lost 7 bases; unmatched junction nucleotides: 1.

The rearrangement uses TRBV27 and TRBJ2-1, with D possibly matching TRBD2 (5 bases). V was trimmed by 9 bases and J by 6 bases, leaving 12 bases between them. Germline V CDR1 and CDR2: MNHEY, SMNVEV (reference sequence). The length of the CDR3 is 12 residues. CDR3 residues: CASRTLANEQFF. CDR3 DNA sequence: TGTGCCAGTCGGACCCTAGCCAATGAGCAGTTCTTC.

This chain uses TRBV30 with TRBJ1-6; D uncertain. Looked up from germline, CDR1 is GTSNPN and CDR2 is SVGIG (reference sequence). Trimming shortened V by 3 bases and J by 0 bases, and 3 bases separated the two germline ends. This CDR3 is built from 13 residues. The CDR3 coding sequence is TGTGCCTGGAGGAGCTCCTATAATTCACCCCTCCACTTT. It specifies CAWRSSYNSPLHF.

The chain recombines TRBV30 with TRBJ2-3; D perhaps matches TRBD2 (6 bases). Trimming pared 4 bases from V and 5 bases from J, leaving 7 bases between. Germline assignment: CDR1 GTSNPN and CDR2 SVGIG (reference sequence). This CDR3 is built from 11 residues. CDR3 bases: TGTGCCTGGAATAGCGGAGATACGCAGTATTTT. Encoded protein: CAWNSGDTQYF.

The V and J genes are TRBV30 and TRBJ1-4; D gene uncertain. This CDR3 comprises 13 residues. V was cut by 3 bases and J by 0 bases, with 5 bases left in between. Germline CDR1 GTSNPN, CDR2 SVGIG (reference sequence). The CDR3, as DNA: TGTGCCTGGAGACGAGCAACTAATGAAAAACTGTTTTTT. Translation gives CAWRRATNEKLFF.

The chain recombines TRBV19 with TRBJ2-6; 9 nucleotides agree with TRBD1. This CDR3 contains 16 residues. Germline V gene data show CDR1 as LNHDA and CDR2 as SQIVND (reference sequence). With 5 bases clipped from V and 4 bases from J, the junction kept 6 bases outside the gene matches. The CDR3 nucleotides are TGTGCCAGTAGTGTTAACAGGGGGCTAGGGGCCAACGTCCTGACTTTC. It codes for CASSVNRGLGANVLTF.